This entry describes one T cell receptor beta chain. This CDR3 region has 17 residues. Germline CDR1 is SGHRS and CDR2 is YFSETQ. With V trimmed by 5 bases and J by 0 bases, 8 bases remained unmatched. This entry comes from a study of ipilimumab plus nivolumab after autologous stem cell transplantation. Study at large: The myeloma group: high-risk transplant-naive, or relapse within 3 years after first autologous transplant.

Only in-frame clones appear in the TCRdb table, and some are missing; sequencing was by immunoSEQ multiplex PCR. The sample includes under 6,000 clones, roughly 80% of them seen just once. Ipilimumab, 1 mg/kg, started 14 to 28 days after autologous transplant. This receptor was taken from a male donor with multiple myeloma. The J gene is TRBJ1-6, the V gene TRBV5-1; 7 nucleotides align to TRBD1. The sample in question was PBMCs, obtained in a trial of ipilimumab plus nivolumab as post-transplant consolidation. CDR3 sequence (DNA): TGCGCCAGCAGTCGGGATGGACAGGCCTCCTATAATTCACCCCTCCACTTT. Translation: CASSRDGQASYNSPLHF.